Listed here are 3 T cell receptor beta chains from one sample, sequenced in a study of T cell responses to AZD1222 COVID-19 vaccine. Libraries were prepared by immunoSEQ multiplex PCR; TCRdb keeps only in-frame clonotypes and omits some of them. The table includes around 130,000 clones, about 86% detected once. The sequencing used peripheral blood, collected 28 days after the second AZD1222 dose. The receptor set was obtained from an adult who received the AZD1222 COVID-19 vaccine.

The rearrangement links TRBV20-1 to TRBJ2-5; 12 bases are shared with TRBD2. CDR1 and CDR2 (germline): DFQATT, SNEGSKA (reference sequence). V was clipped by 3 bases and J by 3 bases; unmatched bases: 5. This CDR3 spans 15 amino acids. The CDR3, as DNA: TGCAGTGCTAGTACCCGGACTAGCGGGGAAGAGACCCAGTACTTC. This gives the protein CSASTRTSGEETQYF.

The V gene is TRBV9, the J gene TRBJ2-7, with 8 bases that match TRBD2. Per germline, CDR1 SGDLS and CDR2 YYNGEE. The CDR3 has 14 amino acids. The CDR3 nucleotides read TGTCCCCCCAACGACGGGGGGGCCTCCTACGAGCAGTACTTC. It is translated as CPPNDGGASYEQYF.

The chain has TRBV29-1 and TRBJ1-1; a possible D gene is TRBD1 (5 bases). Germline CDR1 and CDR2: SQVTM and ANQGSEA. V was cut by 0 bases and J by 2 bases, with 10 bases left in between. This CDR3 contains 14 residues. The CDR3 DNA follows: TGCAGCGTTGAAGATTTGGGGACCAACACTGAAGCTTTCTTT. Protein product: CSVEDLGTNTEAFF.